The entry that follows covers one T cell receptor (beta chain) sequence. The source of the sample is a study of blood T cell repertoires in COVID-19. Looking at the study overall: Nucleic acid was either cDNA or gDNA, and it came from T cells, B-cell-depleted T cells, or PBMCs.

This CDR3 region has 15 residues. V gave up 6 bases and J gave up 4 bases; unmatched junction bases: 9. The V gene's germline CDR1 is SEHNR and CDR2 FQNEAQ (reference sequence). In the original workflow: The authors estimated nucleated cell counts from reference gene primer amplification. Generated by immunoSEQ multiplex PCR, the TCRdb table keeps only in-frame clones and is missing some. V and J calls and clone size follow that table, whereas D and trimming were derived from the DNA. The data hold 75,000 to 100,000 clones, with approximately 87% observed a single time. The TCR comes from a human donor in a cohort sampled during active COVID-19. Sequenced sample: peripheral blood. This chain links TRBV7-9 with TRBJ2-1, with 7 bases that match TRBD1. The CDR3: CASSHRQGGYNEQFF. In DNA, the CDR3 is TGTGCCAGCAGTCACCGACAGGGCGGTTACAATGAGCAGTTCTTC.